This TCR beta chain derives from a study of identical twins (dated by TCRdb to the mid-2010s). Notes on the research overall: TCR alpha and beta repertoires from monozygotic twins, unrelated adults of various ages and cord blood were deep-sequenced to test whether fetal clonotypes persist. Replicate twin experiments were performed at different times using different library preparation protocols to rule out contamination.

Library preparation used 5' RACE. Sequencing took place on an Illumina HiSeq 2000. A universal primer binding site was introduced by template switching, and a unique molecular identifier was present in the final cDNA, enabling accurate counting of TCR cDNA molecules. Specific primers in the conserved constant-segment region were used to synthesize first-strand cDNA for the TCR alpha and beta chains. Each cDNA library was double barcoded, with a SMART-Mk sample barcode plus Illumina barcodes, to control for contamination. TruSeq adapter sequences and Illumina sample barcodes were added in two successive PCR steps. The Illumina HiSeq platform was used with custom primers to sequence TCR alpha and beta cDNA libraries. The original methods were these. MiGEC processed the raw reads to extract unique molecular identifiers, while MiXCR was used to determine the CDR3 positions. For each individual, recombination models were inferred using an EM algorithm with the repgenHMM and IGoR tools. The analysis of shared clonotypes was done with the tcR package in R, with sharing normalized by the product of cloneset sizes. To study raw recombination without the effects of thymic and clonal selection, out-of-frame nonproductive sequences were analyzed. TCRdb redid the processing of the public reads, applying fastp at Q25 and MiXCR, and retained in-frame beta chains. Every CDR3 protein is listed once, alongside the most common genes and DNA of its rows. TCRdb, not the original authors, processed these V and J calls. The table for this sample lists roughly 290,000 distinct CDR3 sequences; approximately 8.5% of them were counted only once. 2% to 2.5% of the sample lies in the top ten.

As encoded in the germline V gene, CDR1 is SGHVS while CDR2 is FNYEAQ. The CDR3 starts with the cysteine, ends with the phenylalanine, and has 16 residues. The kept DNA is CDR3 alone, 48 bases in frame from the first base. In the case of this clonotype: The target of this receptor is not known. Mismatch with germline at one junction end may stem from a read error.

Every donor was a healthy Caucasian. Three pairs of female monozygotic twins, all aged roughly 18 to 29 years, were included in the twin cohort. Using Miltenyi CD45RO+ enrichment and human naive T-cell isolation kits, memory (CD45RO+) and naive T cells were isolated from PBMC. Study-wide findings and limitations: Because the same donors could not be followed over many years, the conclusions relied on cross-sectional statistical analysis. Abundant cord blood beta clonotypes carried fewer insertions; young adult naive repertoires showed a weaker similar trend, while memory repertoires showed none. Invariant T cells such as MAIT and iNKT could partly confound zero-insertion analyses, though diverse VJ usage argued against this for most clonotypes. A weaker excess of twin sharing was found in beta out-of-frame sequences because the signal-to-noise ratio was lowered by fewer shared sequences. Recombination models systematically underestimated out-of-frame TCR alpha sharing in monozygotic twins but agreed with sharing between unrelated individuals. Compared with coincidental sharing between unrelated individuals, an excess of low generation-probability sequences was observed among out-of-frame TCR alpha sequences shared between twins.

The same data also contributed to another study, on yellow fever vaccine responses in identical twins. The second paper further reports: According to the authors, in identical twins the way T cells responded to vaccination appeared partly convergent and partly personalized. The study precisely tracked vaccine-responding T cell clones in identical twins.

The TCR sequence derives from a woman younger than 30 in good health. Material for sequencing was memory (CD45RO+) T cells sorted from blood. The sample's cell subset or site, from its label and the paper: CD45RO+ enriched T cells. The chain was built from TRBV7-6 and TRBJ2-1; the D gene identity is not certain. CDR3 reads: CASSLVMTSTYNEQFF. The DNA sequence is TGTGCCAGTAGCTTAGTCATGACAAGTACCTACAATGAGCAGTTCTTC.